This T cell receptor (beta chain) originates from a study of control samples from healthy donors and cancer patients (dated by TCRdb to the early 2020s). CDR3 length: 15 amino acids, cysteine to phenylalanine. The DNA shown is the 45-base CDR3, in frame from base 1. Trimming at the junction amounts to 6 bases on V and 2 bases on J, and the germline ends lie 14 bases apart. CDR1 is given as SNHLY and CDR2 as FYNNEI, both from the germline V gene. A note on this clone: Its antigen is not yet known. No base quality values were provided; no much bigger clone lies one nucleotide off.

The library was generated by the immunoSEQ multiplex PCR assay. This is the immuneACCESS table as TCRdb keeps it, with only in-frame sequences that have V and J called. A part of the clones is gone; compared with another copy, unresolved V genes explain less than half, and the rest is unexplained. The table for this sample lists 150,000 to 170,000 clones; around 95% of them were counted only once. The ten top clones hold approximately 6.1% of the sample. The TCR comes from a man aged 40-49 years in good health. The rearranged segments are TRBV2 and TRBJ1-5, with TRBD1 perhaps the D gene, on 6 matching bases. The sequencing sample was made of blood. The base sequence is TGTGCCAGCAGACCCAGAGGGGGGGGCAATCAGCCCCAGCATTTT. This translates into CASRPRGGGNQPQHF.